Listed below are T cell receptor beta chains from one sample, sequenced in a study of control samples from healthy donors and cancer patients. The assay was immunoSEQ multiplex PCR, and TCRdb's table has in-frame clones only and misses some. The sample holds about 180,000 clones, approximately 90% seen once. Sequencing input: blood. These receptors were collected from a man aged 25 to 45 in good health. Both conserved end residues are part of each CDR3. Fields, in order: V gene, CDR3 protein.

>TRBV9
CASSLGGTSGANVLTF
>TRBV19
CASQARSYEQYF
>TRBV5-1
CASTGGGQDYGYTF
>TRBV3-1/TRBV3-2
CASRAGQGALSGNTIYF
>TRBV29-1
CSVEGDLLYKWQFF
>TRBV30
CAWNGPTGELFF
>TRBV5-4
CASSLGGQGAYEQYF
>TRBV6-6
CASSYPRDAVNYGYTF
>TRBV7-8
CASSETGNAGEKLFF
>TRBV6-5
CASRGQGDSPLHF
>TRBV28
CASRTGGRDGEKLFF
>TRBV2
CASSAGRGNYGYTF
>TRBV18
CASPPVWASTDTQYF
>TRBV5-1
CASSLGDVFSNQPQHF
>TRBV7-9
CASSSPPKSGGTDTQYF
>TRBV29-1
CSVVQGIMNTEAFF
>TRBV28
CASNALDRDNSPLHF
>TRBV19
CASSLDRYSNQPQHF
>TRBV6-6
CASSLFPGVLTEAFF
>TRBV3-1/TRBV3-2
CASSQDVRTGTYEQYF
>TRBV11-1
CASRWTGATDTQYF
>TRBV19
CASRPGQGTYGYTF
>TRBV5-1
CASSLNRGGTEAFF
>TRBV5-3
CARSLSGNNSPLHF
>TRBV7-2
CASSPDATTGILETQYF
>TRBV28
CASSPGGATNEKLFF
>TRBV18
CASSGQGNSPLHF
>TRBV5-4
CASTPGTSDHNEQFF
>TRBV5-1
CASSPGGLLDTQYF
>TRBV6-5
CASSSSGTVSQPQHF
>TRBV5-4
CASTGGELSYEQYF
>TRBV27
CASRPGNTDTQYF
>TRBV5-1
CASSRDDNEKLFF
>TRBV27
CASSPGQSSSYEQYF
>TRBV19
CASSPRGHTEAFF
>TRBV13
CASSLDGSGRREQFF
>TRBV19
CASRIGGTGGEQFF
>TRBV7-8
CASRRDRETYNEQFF
>TRBV6-6
CASSYLQGDYEQYF
>TRBV30
CAWRTSGGALGEQFF
>TRBV5-6
CASSFGGAKNEQFF
>TRBV5-4
CASSFPRGETQYF
>TRBV10-3
CAIRGQGASNYEQYF
>TRBV11-3
CASSSGVYNEQFF
>TRBV30
CAWSFGSPDTQYF